This entry lists 15 T cell receptor beta chains sequenced from one sample in a study of regulatory T cells in long-lasting Graves disease. With iRepertoire HTBI primers and Arm-PCR of CDR3 regions, TCR beta libraries were built. TCRdb analysed the multiplex PCR reads with MiXCR anew, one entry per CDR3 protein. The table has 500,000 to 700,000 distinct CDR3 sequences, around 30% seen once. Time point here: persistent/refractory GD, antithyroid drugs over 5 years with positive TRAb. PBMC-extracted RNA yielded the TCR library. The starting material was peripheral blood mononuclear cells (PBMCs), obtained when the disease was refractory, from a patient treated with antithyroid drugs. Receptor source: a female donor with Graves disease.

This clonotype was counted many times. The chain is built from TRBV20-1 and TRBJ1-2, with D perhaps matching TRBD1 (6 bases). The V end was cut by 5 bases, the J end by 4 bases, with 26 bases between. The germline V gene encodes CDR1 DFQATT and CDR2 SNEGSKA (reference sequence). This CDR3 comprises 17 residues. The CDR3 loop reads CSAATRNLEDSRYGYTF. The CDR3 DNA reads TGCAGTGCTGCAACCCGCAACCTCGAGGACAGCCGCTATGGCTACACCTTC.

This clonotype was seen only a few times. J is TRBJ2-7 and V is TRBV11-2; 12 bases match TRBD2. The CDR3 runs 16 residues. Germline V CDR1 and CDR2: SGHAT, FQNNGV. Germline trimming cut 5 bases from V and 7 bases from J; bases unmatched to any gene: 12. CDR3: CASSPWGLAGGLEQYF. The CDR3 nucleotides are TGTGCCAGCAGCCCTTGGGGCCTAGCGGGAGGGCTTGAGCAGTACTTC.

The J gene is TRBJ1-1, the V gene TRBV29-1; no clear D. Between the trimmed V and J ends, which lost 6 bases and 6 bases, there was a span of 11 bases. The CDR3 length is 11 residues. Germline lookup yields CDR1 SQVTM and CDR2 ANQGSEA. The CDR3 region is CSVDPGSEAFF. The CDR3 DNA sequence: TGCAGCGTCGACCCGGGCTCTGAAGCTTTCTTT.

The chain combines TRBV7-2 with TRBJ2-5, with 8 bases matching TRBD2. V dropped 5 bases and J dropped 5; count of bases not matched to a gene: 16. The CDR3 covers 17 residues. In germline, CDR1 is SGHTA, CDR2 FQGNSA. The CDR3 spells CASSPSGYGRAAETQYF. The CDR3 DNA reads TGTGCCAGCAGCCCCTCTGGGTACGGGAGGGCCGCGGAGACCCAGTACTTC.

This sequence joins TRBV27 and TRBJ2-5, with TRBD2 identical over 9 bases. CDR1 MNHEY and CDR2 SMNVEV come from the germline V gene (reference sequence). The CDR3 loop spans 16 amino acids. Germline trimming cut 5 bases from V and 5 bases from J; bases unmatched to any gene: 12. The CDR3 is CASSGLAGNTTETQYF. In DNA, the CDR3 is TGTGCCAGCAGTGGCCTAGCGGGGAATACCACTGAGACCCAGTACTTC.

This clonotype was seen only a few times. The J gene is TRBJ1-4, the V gene TRBV29-1; D is uncertain. V was pared by 4 bases and J by 3 bases, with 9 bases between. There are 13 residues in the CDR3. Germline V gene sequence: CDR1 SQVTM, CDR2 ANQGSEA. CDR3 DNA sequence: TGCAGCGTTGCTCCTGGAGCTAATGAAAAACTGTTTTTT. Protein sequence: CSVAPGANEKLFF.

The sample holds many counts of this clonotype. The CDR3 DNA reads TGTGCCAGCAATACCAGGGTGGTGAGCACTGAAGCTTTCTTT. Protein product: CASNTRVVSTEAFF. The chain joins TRBV12-3 or TRBV12-4 to TRBJ1-1; the D gene is possibly TRBD1 (5 bases). CDR3 length: 14 amino acids. Trimming took 7 bases from V and 4 from J, leaving 16 bases between them.

In regard to this clonotype: A much larger clone is a single base away; this may be a read error. The chain carries TRBV11-2 and TRBJ1-4, with unresolved D. Germline-derived CDR1 and CDR2 are SGHAT and FQNNGV. There are 16 residues in the CDR3. The CDR3 region has the DNA TGTGCCAGCGGCTTATTTCGGACCACACGGGGTGAAAAACTGTTTTTT. Its translation: CASGLFRTTRGEKLFF.

This clonotype was seen a handful of times. This sequence joins TRBV12-3 or TRBV12-4 and TRBJ1-4, with TRBD1 as a possible D gene (5 bases). V shed 0 bases and J shed 6 bases, with 11 bases lying between them. The CDR3 loop spans 15 amino acids. This chain's CDR3 is CASSLAMGLYEKLFF. CDR3 nucleotides: TGTGCCAGCAGTTTAGCGATGGGGCTATATGAAAAACTGTTTTTT.

This clonotype was recorded many times. The gene calls are TRBV2 and TRBJ2-7, with 9 bases identical to TRBD1. The length of the CDR3 is 15 residues. V shed 3 bases, J shed 4 bases, and the junction held 7 bases outside the gene matches. Germline V gene lookup returns CDR1 SNHLY and CDR2 FYNNEI. The CDR3: CASSEFHGTGYEQYF. The CDR3 nucleotides read TGTGCCAGCAGTGAGTTTCATGGGACAGGGTACGAGCAGTACTTC.

This clonotype was detected ten times or more. The V gene is TRBV28, the J gene TRBJ1-4; D unclear. V was trimmed by 6 bases and J by 11 bases, leaving 10 bases between them. Looked up from germline, CDR1 is MDHEN and CDR2 is SYDVKM. The CDR3 contains 11 residues. CDR3 coding DNA: TGTGCCAGCAGGCTACAAGGGAAACTGTTTTTT. Translating gives CASRLQGKLFF.

The chain combines TRBV29-1 with TRBJ1-1; D uncertain. The CDR3 spans 14 residues. Germline CDR1 SQVTM, CDR2 ANQGSEA. V shed 2 bases and J shed 1 base, with 11 bases lying between them. The CDR3 region is CSVEFLGRNTEAFF. In DNA form, the CDR3 reads TGCAGCGTTGAATTTCTGGGCAGGAACACTGAAGCTTTCTTT.

This chain links TRBV15 with TRBJ1-1, with unresolved D. The CDR3 is made up of 14 amino acids. V lost 2 bases and J lost 1, with 8 bases in between. Germline V gene sequence: CDR1 LNHNV, CDR2 YYDKDF (reference sequence). The chain's CDR3 is CATSRIRRNTEAFF. The CDR3 DNA follows: TGTGCCACCAGCAGAATCCGACGGAACACTGAAGCTTTCTTT.

This clonotype was detected many times. The chain couples TRBV6-1 to TRBJ2-7; 12 bases map to TRBD2. V gave up 3 bases and J gave up 3 bases; unmatched junction bases: 3. The CDR3 has 15 residues. Germline loops: CDR1 MNHNS, CDR2 SASEGT. CDR3 sequence reads: CASSDGTSGLYEQYF. CDR3 DNA sequence: TGTGCCAGCAGTGACGGGACTAGCGGGCTCTACGAGCAGTACTTC.

The table lists this clonotype with a few counts. The chain links TRBV10-3 to TRBJ1-1; D is perhaps TRBD1 (5 bases). The CDR3 is 14 amino acids. Germline CDR1 is ENHRY and CDR2 is SYGVKD. Trimming stripped 8 bases from V and 3 bases from J, with 16 bases between. The CDR3 DNA is TGTGCCATCGGGACCGCTGGGGGGGACACTGAAGCTTTCTTT. It translates to CAIGTAGGDTEAFF.